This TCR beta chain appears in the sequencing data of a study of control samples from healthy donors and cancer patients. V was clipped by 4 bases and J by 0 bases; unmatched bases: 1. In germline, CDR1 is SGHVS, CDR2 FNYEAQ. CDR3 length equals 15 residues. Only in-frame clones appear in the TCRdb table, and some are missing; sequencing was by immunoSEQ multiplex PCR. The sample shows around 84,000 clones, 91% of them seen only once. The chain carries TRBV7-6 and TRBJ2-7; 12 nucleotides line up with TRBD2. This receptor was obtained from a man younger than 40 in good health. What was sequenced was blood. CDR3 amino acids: CASSSSGGDSYEQYF. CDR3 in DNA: TGTGCCAGCAGCTCTAGCGGGGGGGACTCCTACGAGCAGTACTTC.